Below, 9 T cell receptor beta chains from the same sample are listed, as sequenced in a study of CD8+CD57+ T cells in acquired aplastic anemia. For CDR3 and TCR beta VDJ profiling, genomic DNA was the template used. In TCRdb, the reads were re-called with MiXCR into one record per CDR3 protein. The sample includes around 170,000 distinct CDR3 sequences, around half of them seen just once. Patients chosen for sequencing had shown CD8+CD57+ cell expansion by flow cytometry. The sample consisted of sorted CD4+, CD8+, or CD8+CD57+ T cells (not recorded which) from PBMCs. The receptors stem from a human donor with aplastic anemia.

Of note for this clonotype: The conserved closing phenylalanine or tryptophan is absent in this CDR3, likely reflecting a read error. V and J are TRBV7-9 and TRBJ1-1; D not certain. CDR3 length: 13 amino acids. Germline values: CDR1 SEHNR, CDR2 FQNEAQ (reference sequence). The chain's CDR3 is CASSWTGYTEAFL. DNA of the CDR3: TGTGCCAGCAGCTGGACTGGATACACTGAGGCTTTCCTT.

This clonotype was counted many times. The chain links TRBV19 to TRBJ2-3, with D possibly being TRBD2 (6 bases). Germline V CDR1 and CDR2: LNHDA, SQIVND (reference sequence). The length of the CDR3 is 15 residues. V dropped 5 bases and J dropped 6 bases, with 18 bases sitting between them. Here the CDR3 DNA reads TGTGCCAGTAGTGGCAACCTGAAAGGGAGGGATACGCAGTATTTT. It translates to CASSGNLKGRDTQYF. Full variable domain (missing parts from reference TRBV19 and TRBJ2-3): DGGITQSPKYLFRKEGQNVTLSCEQNLNHDAMYWYRQDPGQGLRLIYYSQIVNDFQKGDIAEGYSVSREKKESFPLTVTSAQKNPTAFYLCASSGNLKGRDTQYFGPGTRLTVL.

In DNA, the CDR3 is TGCAGCGTTGATTCTAGCGGATTCACAGATACGCAGTATTTT. Residues: CSVDSSGFTDTQYF. The chain links TRBV29-1 to TRBJ2-3, with 7 positions matching TRBD2. The CDR3 covers 14 residues. From germline, CDR1 is SQVTM and CDR2 ANQGSEA. With V trimmed by 3 bases and J by 2 bases, 5 bases remained unmatched.

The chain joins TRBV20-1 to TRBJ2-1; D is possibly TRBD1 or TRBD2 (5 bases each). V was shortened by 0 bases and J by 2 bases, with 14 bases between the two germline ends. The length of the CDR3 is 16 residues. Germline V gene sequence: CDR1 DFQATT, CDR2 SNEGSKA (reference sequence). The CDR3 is CSARDPGTGPYNEQFF. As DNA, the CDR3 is TGCAGTGCTAGAGATCCAGGGACGGGTCCCTACAATGAGCAGTTCTTC.

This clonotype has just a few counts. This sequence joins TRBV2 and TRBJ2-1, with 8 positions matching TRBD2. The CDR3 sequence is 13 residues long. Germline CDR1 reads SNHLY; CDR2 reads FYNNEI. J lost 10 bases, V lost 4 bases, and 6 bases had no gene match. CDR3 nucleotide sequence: TGTGCCAGCAGTGGAGGACTAGCTTGGGAGCAGTTCTTC. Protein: CASSGGLAWEQFF.

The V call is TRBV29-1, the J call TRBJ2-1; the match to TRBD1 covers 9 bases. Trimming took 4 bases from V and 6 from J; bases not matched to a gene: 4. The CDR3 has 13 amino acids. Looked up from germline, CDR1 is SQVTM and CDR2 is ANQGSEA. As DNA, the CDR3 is TGCAGCGTTGCAGGGACAGGGTCCAATGAGCAGTTCTTC. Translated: CSVAGTGSNEQFF.

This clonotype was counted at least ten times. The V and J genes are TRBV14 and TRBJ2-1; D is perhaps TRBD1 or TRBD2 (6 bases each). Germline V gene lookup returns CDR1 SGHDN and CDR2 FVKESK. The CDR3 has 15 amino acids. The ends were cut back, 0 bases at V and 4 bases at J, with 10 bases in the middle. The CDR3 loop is CASSQEKGGYNEQFF. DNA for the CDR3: TGTGCCAGCAGCCAAGAGAAAGGGGGGTACAATGAGCAGTTCTTC.

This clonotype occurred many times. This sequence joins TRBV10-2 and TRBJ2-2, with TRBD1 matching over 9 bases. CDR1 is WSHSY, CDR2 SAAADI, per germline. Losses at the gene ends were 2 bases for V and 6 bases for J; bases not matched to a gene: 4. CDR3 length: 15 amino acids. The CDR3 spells CASSERTGESGELFF. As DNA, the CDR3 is TGCGCCAGCAGTGAGAGGACAGGGGAATCCGGGGAGCTGTTTTTT.

The CDR3 is CASSIRPPGLYNEQFF. The DNA of the CDR3 is TGTGCCAGTAGTATTAGACCCCCGGGACTCTACAATGAGCAGTTCTTC. This chain links TRBV19 with TRBJ2-1; D perhaps matches TRBD2 (6 bases). Trimming took 3 bases from V and 3 from J, leaving 15 bases between them. From germline, CDR1 is LNHDA and CDR2 SQIVND (reference sequence). CDR3 length: 16 amino acids.